This TCR beta chain was captured in a study of blood T cell repertoires in COVID-19. Whole-study context: Sites across the United States, Italy and Spain contributed samples from acute and convalescent COVID-19. The cDNA or gDNA used as material had been derived from T cells, B-cell-depleted T cells, or PBMCs.

Measured with immunoSEQ multiplex PCR; TCRdb has only the in-frame clones, and not every one. This sample yields about 190,000 clones, of which nearly 85% are seen a single time; approximately 5.4% belongs to the top ten. Sequenced: peripheral blood. The TCR originated in a woman aged 30 to 39 with acute or convalescent COVID-19.

CDR3 sequence: CASSLGQLNTEAFF. The CDR3 bases are TGTGCCAGCAGCTTAGGACAGCTGAACACTGAAGCTTTCTTT. This rearrangement joins TRBV7-6 to TRBJ1-1; weak D call: TRBD1 (5 bases). CDR3 length equals 14 residues. Per the germline V gene, CDR1 is SGHVS and CDR2 is FNYEAQ. V lost 1 base and J lost 0, with 6 bases in between.